This T cell receptor (beta chain) stems from a study of blood T cell repertoires in COVID-19. Study-wide context: The study drew acute and convalescent COVID-19 samples from the United States, Italy and Spain. From T cells, B-cell-depleted T cells, or PBMCs came the material, which was cDNA or gDNA.

The assay was immunoSEQ multiplex PCR, and TCRdb's table has in-frame clones only and misses some. This table holds approximately 97,000 clones, 70% to 85% found once. Trimming removed 6 bases from V and 2 bases from J; junction bases left unmatched: 5. Germline assignment: CDR1 LNHDA and CDR2 SQIVND (reference sequence). CDR3 length: 15 residues. Sequenced sample: peripheral blood. The TCR was taken from a human donor in a cohort sampled during active COVID-19. The chain couples TRBV19 to TRBJ2-3; TRBD2 aligns across 10 bases. CDR3 nucleotide sequence: TGTGCCAGTAGACCGAGCGGGGGGGACACAGATACGCAGTATTTT. This codes for CASRPSGGDTDTQYF.